The rows below give T cell receptor beta chains drawn from one sample of a study of T-cell memory formation after mild COVID-19. TCRdb re-called the 5' RACE reads with MiXCR, one entry per CDR3 protein. This table has around 300,000 distinct CDR3 sequences, 15% to 20% appearing once. The sample was PBMCs or a T cell subset sorted from them (not recorded which). These receptor sequences come from a man aged 18 to 35 who had mild COVID-19 (a few samples of this study predate the infection). Cell type and time point are not known. The CDR3 runs from the conserved cysteine through the conserved F or W. D genes are given only for firm matches. Size is stated for part of the rows, as once, few or many counts, or as a class when the clone is expanded.

d_call	v_call	clone_size	j_call	cdr3_aa	cdr3_nt
TRBD1	TRBV12-3/TRBV12-4	.	TRBJ1-1	CASSSHQGGDLTEAFF	TGTGCCAGCAGTTCCCACCAGGGGGGCGATTTGACTGAAGCTTTCTTT
.	TRBV7-9	.	TRBJ2-7	CASSLVDGYGEQYF	TGTGCCAGCAGCTTGGTTGACGGTTACGGCGAGCAGTACTTC
.	TRBV18	few	TRBJ1-3	CASSPGPLINTIYF	TGTGCCAGCTCACCAGGTCCCCTTATAAACACCATATATTTT
TRBD2	TRBV20-1	.	TRBJ2-5	CSAGGGDPYQETQYF	TGCAGTGCTGGGGGGGGGGACCCCTACCAAGAGACCCAGTACTTC
TRBD2	TRBV6-2/TRBV6-3	.	TRBJ2-5	CASRQTSGGTQYF	TGTGCCAGCAGACAGACTAGCGGTGGGACCCAGTACTTC
TRBD1	TRBV5-1	few	TRBJ1-1	CASSLRDRIRSTEAFF	TGCGCCAGCAGCCTTCGGGACAGGATAAGGAGCACTGAAGCTTTCTTT
.	TRBV5-5	.	TRBJ1-1	CASHRGGLSTEAFF	TGTGCCAGCCACCGGGGGGGCCTGAGCACTGAAGCTTTCTTT
.	TRBV12-3/TRBV12-4	few	TRBJ1-6	CASSPQLAGLGSPLHF	TGTGCCAGCAGCCCCCAGTTGGCAGGGCTAGGATCACCCCTCCACTTT
.	TRBV7-9	few	TRBJ2-4	CASSLDNVRVSIQYF	TGTGCCAGCAGCTTAGACAACGTCCGCGTAAGCATTCAGTACTTC
TRBD1	TRBV5-1	.	TRBJ2-7	CASSTGTGDSYEQYF	TGCGCCAGCAGCACCGGGACAGGGGACTCCTACGAGCAGTACTTC
.	TRBV4-3	.	TRBJ1-4	CASSQLTGRVATNEKLFF	TGCGCCAGCAGCCAACTTACAGGGAGGGTCGCAACTAATGAAAAACTGTTTTTT
.	TRBV5-1	.	TRBJ1-1	CASRPTGYRMNTEAFF	TGCGCCAGCAGACCTACAGGGTATCGGATGAACACTGAAGCTTTCTTT
TRBD2	TRBV5-1	.	TRBJ2-1	CASSRAGGTPGQFF	TGCGCCAGCAGCCGAGCGGGGGGGACCCCCGGGCAGTTCTTC
.	TRBV20-1	.	TRBJ2-5	CSAMASRGQETQYF	TGCAGTGCTATGGCCTCCCGGGGTCAAGAGACCCAGTACTTC
.	TRBV2	few	TRBJ2-1	CASSEDSYNEQFF	TGTGCCAGCAGTGAAGACAGCTACAATGAGCAGTTCTTC
TRBD1	TRBV28	few	TRBJ1-2	CASRRTGRYGYTF	TGTGCCAGCAGGCGGACAGGCCGCTATGGCTACACCTTC
.	TRBV2	.	TRBJ2-1	CASSAYTGLLYNEQFF	TGTGCCAGCAGTGCGTATACAGGGTTACTTTACAATGAGCAGTTCTTC
.	TRBV19	.	TRBJ1-1	CASSIGPIAAAFF	TGTGCCAGTAGTATAGGCCCCATCGCCGCGGCTTTCTTT
TRBD2	TRBV7-7	.	TRBJ2-3	CASSLSGGTTDTQYF	TGTGCTAGCAGCTTAAGCGGGGGGACCACAGATACGCAGTATTTT
.	TRBV7-2	few	TRBJ2-2	CASSFRRNTGELFF	TGTGCCAGCAGCTTCCGCAGAAACACCGGGGAGCTGTTTTTT
.	TRBV18	.	TRBJ2-2	CASSPLYPPNTGELFF	TGTGCCAGCTCACCGTTGTACCCCCCGAACACCGGGGAGCTGTTTTTT
.	TRBV7-2	.	TRBJ2-5	CASSPWAFGETQYF	TGTGCCAGCAGCCCTTGGGCGTTTGGGGAGACCCAGTACTTC
.	TRBV7-8	.	TRBJ2-1	CASSLARAGRRGFF	TGTGCCAGCAGCTTAGCGCGGGCGGGACGCAGGGGGTTCTTC
.	TRBV4-3	few	TRBJ2-7	CASSQVRRDSYEQYF	TGCGCCAGCAGCCAAGTAAGGCGGGACTCCTACGAGCAGTACTTC
.	TRBV5-1	.	TRBJ1-1	CASSLVAGRNTEAFF	TGCGCCAGCAGCTTGGTTGCAGGGCGGAACACTGAAGCTTTCTTT
.	TRBV5-4	.	TRBJ1-2	CASKPNGDFYGYTF	TGTGCCAGCAAACCCAACGGCGATTTCTATGGCTACACCTTC
.	TRBV30	.	TRBJ1-5	CAWSIGLNQPQHF	TGTGCCTGGAGCATCGGGTTGAATCAGCCCCAGCATTTT
TRBD2	TRBV12-3/TRBV12-4	many	TRBJ2-7	CASSSPRTSGGGEQYF	TGTGCCAGCAGCTCCCCGCGGACTAGCGGGGGGGGGGAGCAGTACTTC
TRBD1	TRBV12-3/TRBV12-4	.	TRBJ1-1	CASSLTGGDRGENIF	TGTGCCAGCAGTTTAACGGGAGGGGACAGGGGGGAAAATATCTTT
.	TRBV4-3	.	TRBJ2-5	CASSQVREGTQYF	TGCGCCAGCAGCCAAGTCAGAGAAGGGACCCAGTACTTC
TRBD2	TRBV7-3	few	TRBJ2-3	CASSSATGGGTTDTQYF	TGTGCCAGCAGCTCCGCGACTGGCGGGGGGACCACAGATACGCAGTATTTT
TRBD2	TRBV5-1	few	TRBJ2-3	CASSGRASGVTDTQYF	TGCGCCAGCAGCGGCCGCGCTAGCGGGGTCACAGATACGCAGTATTTT
TRBD1	TRBV4-3	.	TRBJ1-2	CASSHDGTGNYGYTF	TGCGCCAGCAGCCATGACGGGACAGGGAACTATGGCTACACCTTC
.	TRBV12-3/TRBV12-4	.	TRBJ2-1	CASSGLALSGEFF	TGTGCCAGCAGTGGCTTAGCGTTATCGGGGGAGTTCTTC
TRBD2	TRBV12-3/TRBV12-4	many	TRBJ2-1	CASSLGTSDYNEQFF	TGTGCCAGCAGTTTAGGGACTAGCGACTACAATGAGCAGTTCTTC
TRBD2	TRBV12-3/TRBV12-4	.	TRBJ2-3	CASSFVGLAGGRGVSGTDTQYF	TGTGCCAGCAGTTTTGTGGGACTAGCGGGGGGAAGAGGGGTGTCGGGCACAGATACGCAGTATTTT
.	TRBV11-2	.	TRBJ1-6	CASSGLRGVSPLHF	TGTGCCAGCAGCGGACTAAGGGGGGTCTCACCCCTCCACTTT
.	TRBV3-1	.	TRBJ1-4	CASSQGGIGEKLFF	TGTGCCAGCAGCCAAGGTGGGATCGGTGAAAAACTGTTTTTT
TRBD2	TRBV5-1	.	TRBJ2-1	CASSLGSGGPSYNEQFF	TGCGCCAGCAGCTTAGGTAGCGGGGGGCCCTCCTACAATGAGCAGTTCTTC
TRBD2	TRBV5-1	many	TRBJ2-2	CASTKRGRTGELFF	TGCGCCAGCACCAAGCGGGGGCGAACCGGGGAGCTGTTTTTT
.	TRBV24-1	.	TRBJ2-1	CATSDNRDSFNEQFF	TGTGCCACCAGTGATAATCGGGACTCATTCAATGAGCAGTTCTTC
.	TRBV27	.	TRBJ1-5	CASSPRGVQPQHF	TGTGCCAGCAGTCCTAGGGGGGTACAGCCCCAGCATTTT
.	TRBV13	.	TRBJ1-5	CASSFLRDQPQHF	TGTGCCAGCAGCTTCCTCAGGGATCAGCCCCAGCATTTT
TRBD1	TRBV5-1	.	TRBJ1-1	CASSLRGQEAWVGAFF	TGCGCCAGCAGCTTGAGGGGACAGGAGGCCTGGGTCGGGGCTTTCTTT
.	TRBV4-3	.	TRBJ1-6	CASSQGGRDFLYASPLHF	TGCGCCAGCAGCCAAGGAGGGAGGGATTTCCTCTACGCTTCACCCCTCCACTTT
.	TRBV6-5	.	TRBJ1-1	CASSRATEAFF	TGTGCCAGCTCCAGGGCCACTGAAGCTTTCTTT
.	TRBV5-6	.	TRBJ1-1	CASSLGPANTEAFF	TGTGCCAGCAGCTTGGGTCCAGCGAACACTGAAGCTTTCTTT
.	TRBV7-9	few	TRBJ1-5	CASSFGSWGNQPQHF	TGTGCCAGCAGCTTCGGGAGCTGGGGCAATCAGCCCCAGCATTTT
TRBD2	TRBV18	.	TRBJ2-3	CASSPRLAGSTDTQYF	TGTGCCAGCTCACCACGACTAGCGGGGTCAACAGATACGCAGTATTTT
.	TRBV19	.	TRBJ1-5	CATVGRPYSNQPQHF	TGTGCCACGGTGGGCAGACCGTATAGCAATCAGCCCCAGCATTTT